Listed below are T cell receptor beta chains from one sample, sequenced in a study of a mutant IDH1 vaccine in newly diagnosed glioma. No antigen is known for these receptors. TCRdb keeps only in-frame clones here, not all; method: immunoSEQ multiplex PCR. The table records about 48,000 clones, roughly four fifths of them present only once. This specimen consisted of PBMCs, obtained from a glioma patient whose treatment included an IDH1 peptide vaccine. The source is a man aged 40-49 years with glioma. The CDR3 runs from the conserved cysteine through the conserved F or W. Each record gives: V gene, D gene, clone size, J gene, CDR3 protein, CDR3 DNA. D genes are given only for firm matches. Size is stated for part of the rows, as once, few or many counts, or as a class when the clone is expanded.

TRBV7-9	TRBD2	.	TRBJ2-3	CASSGRTSGFTDTQYF	TGTGCCAGCAGCGGGCGGACTAGCGGTTTCACAGATACGCAGTATTTT
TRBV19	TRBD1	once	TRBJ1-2	CASSFRPGQGGPNYGYTF	TGTGCCAGTAGTTTCCGACCGGGACAGGGAGGTCCAAACTATGGCTACACCTTC
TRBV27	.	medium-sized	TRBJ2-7	CASKRDGDSYEQYF	TGTGCCAGCAAGAGGGACGGGGACTCCTACGAGCAGTACTTC
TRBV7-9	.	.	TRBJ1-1	CASGRTANTEAFF	TGTGCCAGCGGCAGGACAGCCAACACTGAAGCTTTCTTT
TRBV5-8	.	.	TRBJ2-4	CASSHDSQNIQYF	TGTGCCAGCAGCCACGACAGCCAAAACATTCAGTACTTC
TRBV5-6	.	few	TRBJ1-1	CASTLRARGTEAFF	TGTGCCAGCACCCTCCGAGCGAGGGGCACTGAAGCTTTCTTT
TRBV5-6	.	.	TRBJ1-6	CASSLGGGQRSPLHF	TGTGCCAGCAGCTTGGGCGGGGGGCAAAGATCACCCCTCCACTTT
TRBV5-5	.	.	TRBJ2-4	CASSLEGTAENIQYF	TGTGCCAGCAGCTTGGAAGGTACCGCGGAAAACATTCAGTACTTC
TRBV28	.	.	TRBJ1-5	CASSLGALGLTFSNQPQHF	TGTGCCAGCAGTTTGGGAGCGTTAGGACTCACGTTTAGCAATCAGCCCCAGCATTTT
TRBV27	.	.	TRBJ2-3	CASREPEPTDTQYF	TGTGCCAGCAGAGAACCCGAGCCGACAGATACGCAGTATTTT
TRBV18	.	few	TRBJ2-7	CASSPMVGLDRDFRLYEQYF	TGTGCCAGCTCACCCATGGTAGGGCTCGACAGGGACTTTCGACTGTACGAGCAGTACTTC
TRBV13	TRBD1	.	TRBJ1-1	CASSLSAGGAFF	TGTGCCAGCAGCTTATCGGCAGGGGGAGCTTTCTTT
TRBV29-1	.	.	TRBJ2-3	CSVELYTDTQYF	TGCAGCGTTGAGTTGTACACAGATACGCAGTATTTT
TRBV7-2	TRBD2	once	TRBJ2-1	CASSLGTSGRRGEQFF	TGTGCCAGCAGCTTAGGGACTAGCGGGAGGAGGGGTGAGCAGTTCTTC
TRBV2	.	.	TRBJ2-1	CASTRDGAYNEQFF	TGTGCCAGCACCCGGGACGGAGCCTACAATGAGCAGTTCTTC
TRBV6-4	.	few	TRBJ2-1	CASSDSRSSSYNEQFF	TGTGCCAGCAGTGACTCGAGAAGTTCTTCCTACAATGAGCAGTTCTTC
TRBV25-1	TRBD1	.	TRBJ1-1	CASSEYRTGGTEAFF	TGTGCCAGCAGTGAATACCGAACAGGGGGTACTGAAGCTTTCTTT
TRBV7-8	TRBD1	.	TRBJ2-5	CASSNRQGVLGQETQYF	TGTGCCAGCAGCAACCGACAGGGTGTTTTGGGACAAGAGACCCAGTACTTC
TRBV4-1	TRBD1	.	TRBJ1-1	CASSRDREVNTEAFF	TGCGCCAGCAGCCGAGACAGGGAGGTGAACACTGAAGCTTTCTTT
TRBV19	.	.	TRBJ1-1	CASKDGTLEAFF	TGTGCCAGTAAAGATGGCACGCTGGAAGCTTTCTTT
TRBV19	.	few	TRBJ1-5	CASSTGSNQPQHF	TGTGCCAGTAGTACAGGGAGCAATCAGCCCCAGCATTTT
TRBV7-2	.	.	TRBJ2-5	CASSLNIVGGETQYF	TGTGCCAGCAGCTTAAATATAGTCGGGGGCGAGACCCAGTACTTC
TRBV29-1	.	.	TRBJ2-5	CSITVGGGETQYF	TGCAGCATCACGGTGGGAGGTGGGGAGACCCAGTACTTC
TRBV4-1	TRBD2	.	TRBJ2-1	CASSQGLGTSGDNEQFF	TGCGCCAGCAGCCAAGGGCTCGGGACTAGCGGTGACAATGAGCAGTTCTTC
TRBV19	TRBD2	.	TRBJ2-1	CASSVTSVRSNEQFF	TGTGCCAGTAGTGTGACTAGCGTGAGATCCAATGAGCAGTTCTTC
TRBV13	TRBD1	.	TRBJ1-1	CASSPGTRGLNTEAFF	TGTGCCAGCAGCCCCGGGACAAGGGGGCTGAACACTGAAGCTTTCTTT
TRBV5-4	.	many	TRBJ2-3	CASSLASVWKTDTQYF	TGTGCCAGCAGCTTGGCTTCAGTCTGGAAAACAGATACGCAGTATTTT
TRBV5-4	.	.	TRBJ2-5	CASSSLPFEETQYF	TGTGCCAGCAGCTCCCTACCATTCGAAGAGACCCAGTACTTC
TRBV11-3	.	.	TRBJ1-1	CASSLVGENTEAFF	TGTGCCAGCAGCTTAGTGGGCGAGAACACTGAAGCTTTCTTT
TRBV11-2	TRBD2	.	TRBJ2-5	CASSLLAATLQETQYF	TGTGCCAGCAGTTTACTAGCGGCGACCCTCCAAGAGACCCAGTACTTC
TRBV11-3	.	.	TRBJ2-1	CASSFLQNEQFF	TGTGCCAGCAGCTTCCTTCAGAATGAGCAGTTCTTC
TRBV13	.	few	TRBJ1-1	CASSLRRRNTEAFF	TGTGCCAGCAGTTTACGACGGAGGAACACTGAAGCTTTCTTT
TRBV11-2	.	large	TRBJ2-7	CASTFGYEQYF	TGTGCCAGCACCTTCGGATACGAGCAGTACTTC
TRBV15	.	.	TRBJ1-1	CATSSRGLGAEAFF	TGTGCCACCAGCAGCAGGGGCCTGGGGGCTGAAGCTTTCTTT
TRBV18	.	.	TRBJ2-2	CASSSVAVNTGELFF	TGTGCCAGCTCATCGGTAGCGGTGAACACCGGGGAGCTGTTTTTT
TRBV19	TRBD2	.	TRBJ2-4	CASSISSGLAGNIQYF	TGTGCCAGTAGTATCTCGTCAGGACTAGCGGGAAACATTCAGTACTTC
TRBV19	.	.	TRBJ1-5	CASSMVGQGLGQPQHF	TGTGCCAGTAGTATGGTTGGGCAGGGCTTAGGTCAGCCCCAGCATTTT
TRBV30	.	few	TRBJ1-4	CAWSLALGEKLFF	TGTGCCTGGAGTTTGGCACTAGGAGAAAAACTGTTTTTT
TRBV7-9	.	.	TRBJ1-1	CASSWGPGATEAFF	TGTGCCAGCAGCTGGGGGCCAGGGGCGACTGAAGCTTTCTTT
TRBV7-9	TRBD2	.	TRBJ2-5	CASSLAIGGRETQYF	TGTGCCAGCAGCTTAGCTATCGGGGGGAGAGAGACCCAGTACTTC
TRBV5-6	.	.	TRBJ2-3	CASSLVVARDTDTQYF	TGTGCCAGCAGCTTGGTCGTGGCCAGGGACACAGATACGCAGTATTTT
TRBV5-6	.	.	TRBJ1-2	CASSPDIYYGYTF	TGTGCCAGCAGCCCGGACATCTACTATGGCTACACCTTC
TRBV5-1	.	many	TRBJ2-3	CASSPQVALGTDTQYF	TGCGCCAGCAGCCCCCAAGTTGCGCTGGGCACAGATACGCAGTATTTT
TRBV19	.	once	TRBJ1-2	CASSIVYGYTF	TGTGCCAGTAGTATAGTCTATGGCTACACCTTC
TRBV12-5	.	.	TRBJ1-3	CASGLFPRGRERSGNTIYF	TGTGCTAGTGGTTTGTTTCCTCGTGGGCGGGAGCGCTCTGGAAACACCATATATTTT
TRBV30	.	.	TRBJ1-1	CAWSKGLVLTEAFF	TGTGCCTGGAGTAAGGGTTTGGTCCTAACTGAAGCTTTCTTT
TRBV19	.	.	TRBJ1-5	CASSPHTGLNQPQHF	TGTGCCAGTAGCCCCCACACCGGCCTCAATCAGCCCCAGCATTTT
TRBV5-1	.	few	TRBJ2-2	CASSLSGGNTGELFF	TGCGCCAGCAGCTTGTCGGGGGGCAACACCGGGGAGCTGTTTTTT